The 18 T cell receptor beta chains below were found in one sample sequenced in a study of beta chain features in type 1 diabetes. Expressed TCRB transcripts were sequenced because the isolated RNA had all been reverse transcribed beforehand. Sequencing was performed with immunoSEQ multiplex PCR; in TCRdb, only in-frame clones are kept and a portion is missing. The table has hundreds of thousands of clones, about 16% seen once. The material sequenced was naive CD4+ T cells from blood. Receptors originate from a man aged 18 to 30 in good health.

This sequence joins TRBV7-2 and TRBJ2-2, with D perhaps given as TRBD1 or TRBD2 (5 bases each). Trimming removed 7 bases from V and 4 bases from J, with 19 bases in between. The CDR3 extends over 16 amino acids. CDR1 is SGHTA and CDR2 is FQGNSA in the germline V gene. The CDR3 is CASNPRIGAGTGELFF. DNA for the CDR3: TGTGCCAGCAATCCCCGAATTGGGGCGGGCACCGGGGAGCTGTTTTTT.

A few counts support this clone. The J gene is TRBJ1-1, the V gene TRBV7-3; TRBD1 agrees at 7 bases. The CDR3 runs 15 residues. CDR1 and CDR2 (germline): SGHTA, FQGTGA. Germline trimming cut 5 bases from V and 7 bases from J; bases unmatched to any gene: 13. CDR3 in DNA: TGTGCCAGCAGCGTAGACGGACAGGCGAGCGGTGAAGCTTTCTTT. Translation: CASSVDGQASGEAFF.

The chain recombines TRBV30 with TRBJ1-2, with 12 bases matching TRBD1. Germline CDR1 is GTSNPN and CDR2 is SVGIG (reference sequence). V dropped 5 bases and J dropped 7; count of bases not matched to a gene: 5. The CDR3 totals 13 residues. CDR3 region: CAWGTGGMGGYTF. The CDR3 coding sequence is TGTGCCTGGGGGACAGGGGGCATGGGTGGCTACACCTTC. Combining the CDR3 with reference TRBV30 and TRBJ1-2 gives the whole variable domain SQTIHQWPATLVQPVGSPLSLECTVEGTSNPNLYWYRQAAGRGLQLLFYSVGIGQISSEVPQNLSASRPQDRQFILSSKKLLLSDSGFYLCAWGTGGMGGYTFGSGTRLTVV.

The chain recombines TRBV7-2 with TRBJ2-3; TRBD2 aligns across 7 bases. This CDR3 has 17 residues. The germline CDR1 and CDR2 sequences are SGHTA and FQGNSA. V lost 5 bases to trimming and J lost 3 bases; unmatched junction nucleotides: 14. In DNA, the CDR3 is TGTGCCAGCAGCCCCCCGCCCCGGACTAGGAGGACAGATACGCAGTATTTT. This sequence encodes CASSPPPRTRRTDTQYF.

A few counts support this clone. This chain connects TRBV28 to TRBJ2-6; TRBD1 matches 8 bases. The CDR3 extends over 15 amino acids. J gave up 2 bases and V 5 bases, and 2 bases lay outside the gene matches. Germline lookup yields CDR1 MDHEN and CDR2 SYDVKM. This CDR3 is CASSTTGAGANVLTF. As DNA, the CDR3 is TGTGCCAGCAGTACGACAGGGGCTGGGGCCAACGTCCTGACTTTC.

There are a few counts of this clone. This chain uses TRBV7-2 with TRBJ2-7, with a possible D match to TRBD1 (5 bases). Trimming left V 6 bases short and J 4 bases short, with 13 bases between. The CDR3 sequence is 13 residues long. Germline loops: CDR1 SGHTA, CDR2 FQGNSA. The CDR3, as DNA: TGTGCCAGCAGAAATGCACCAGGGTACGAGCAGTACTTC. Protein sequence: CASRNAPGYEQYF. Using reference TRBV7-2 and TRBJ2-7 for the parts outside the CDR3, the full variable domain is GAGVSQSPSNKVTEKGKDVELRCDPISGHTALYWYRQSLGQGLEFLIYFQGNSAPDKSGLPSDRFSAERTGGSVSTLTIQRTQQEDSAVYLCASRNAPGYEQYFGPGTRLTVT.

The chain employs TRBV5-1 and TRBJ2-3; TRBD1 aligns across 9 bases. Germline V lookup: CDR1 SGHRS, CDR2 YFSETQ. Trimming removed 6 bases from V and 1 base from J; junction bases left unmatched: 3. There are 14 residues in the CDR3. CDR3 sequence (DNA): TGCGCCAGCACACGGACAGGGGGCACAGATACGCAGTATTTT. This sequence encodes CASTRTGGTDTQYF. Supplemented by reference TRBV5-1 and TRBJ2-3, the full variable domain reads KAGVTQTPRYLIKTRGQQVTLSCSPISGHRSVSWYQQTPGQGLQFLFEYFSETQRNKGNFPGRFSGRQFSNSRSEMNVSTLELGDSALYLCASTRTGGTDTQYFGPGTRLTVL.

On this clone: Other DNA sequences in the same sample also yield this CDR3. V and J are TRBV7-2 and TRBJ1-4, with unresolved D. This CDR3 has 13 amino acids. Germline V gene data show CDR1 as SGHTA and CDR2 as FQGNSA. V lost 5 bases and J lost 0, with 4 bases in between. CDR3 loop: CASSRATNEKLFF. The CDR3 bases are TGTGCCAGCAGCCGAGCAACTAATGAAAAACTGTTTTTT.

V gene TRBV5-1 combines with J gene TRBJ1-1; a weak D match, TRBD1 (6 bases). Deletions cut 0 bases from V and 3 bases from J, with 15 bases between. Germline lookup yields CDR1 SGHRS and CDR2 YFSETQ. This CDR3 is 16 amino acids long. The CDR3 reads CASSLAYGRGDTEAFF. CDR3 coding DNA: TGCGCCAGCAGCTTGGCCTACGGCAGGGGCGACACTGAAGCTTTCTTT. The whole variable domain, filled in from reference TRBV5-1 and TRBJ1-1, reads KAGVTQTPRYLIKTRGQQVTLSCSPISGHRSVSWYQQTPGQGLQFLFEYFSETQRNKGNFPGRFSGRQFSNSRSEMNVSTLELGDSALYLCASSLAYGRGDTEAFFGQGTRLTVV.

This clone was seen a few times. The chain couples TRBV6-5 to TRBJ2-5, with TRBD1 matching 7 bases. Trimming cost V 3 bases and J 3 bases; bases outside gene matches: 7. This CDR3 spans 15 amino acids. CDR1 is MNHEY and CDR2 is SVGAGI in the germline V gene. In nucleotides, the CDR3 is TGTGCCAGCAGTTATGTGAAGGGGGCGAAAGAGACCCAGTACTTC. It codes for CASSYVKGAKETQYF.

In this sample, this clone turned up a few times. The J gene is TRBJ1-1, the V gene TRBV6-5; 8 bases are shared with TRBD1. The ends lost 6 bases at V and 5 bases at J; junction bases unmatched: 8. Looked up from germline, CDR1 is MNHEY and CDR2 is SVGAGI. CDR3 length: 14 residues. This CDR3 is CASRPPGQETEAFF. CDR3 DNA sequence: TGTGCCAGCAGGCCGCCGGGACAGGAGACTGAAGCTTTCTTT.

The V call is TRBV10-3, the J call TRBJ2-2, with D tentatively TRBD2 (6 bases). CDR1 is ENHRY, CDR2 SYGVKD, per germline. CDR3 length: 17 residues. Trimming removed 6 bases from V and 2 bases from J, with 19 bases in between. For the CDR3, the DNA is TGTGCCATCAGCGTGGGACTCCCCCAGACCAACACCGGGGAGCTGTTTTTT. Amino acids: CAISVGLPQTNTGELFF.

The chain has TRBV5-4 and TRBJ1-2; 7 bases map to TRBD1. Losses at the gene ends were 5 bases for V and 2 bases for J; bases not matched to a gene: 6. In germline, CDR1 is SGHNT, CDR2 YYREEE (reference sequence). The CDR3 is 14 residues long. This CDR3 reads CASRPPGQNYGYTF. The DNA for the CDR3 is TGTGCCAGCAGACCTCCGGGACAGAACTATGGCTACACCTTC.

This clone came up a few times. V and J are TRBV9 and TRBJ2-2, with TRBD2 matching over 8 bases. Germline V gene lookup returns CDR1 SGDLS and CDR2 YYNGEE. Trimming cost V 0 bases and J 5 bases; bases outside gene matches: 6. The CDR3 length is 16 residues. The CDR3 DNA is TGTGCCAGCAGCGTAGCGGGGGGGCCTGAAACCGGGGAGCTGTTTTTT. Residues: CASSVAGGPETGELFF.

This clone was observed a few times. The chain carries TRBV28 and TRBJ1-2; 8 nucleotides agree with TRBD1. From germline, CDR1 is MDHEN and CDR2 SYDVKM. This CDR3 spans 13 amino acids. Losses at the gene ends were 5 bases for V and 7 bases for J; bases not matched to a gene: 6. The CDR3 DNA reads TGTGCCAGCAGTCTTGACAGGGGTTCTGGCTACACCTTC. Amino acid sequence: CASSLDRGSGYTF.

The chain links TRBV9 to TRBJ2-5, with D possibly being TRBD1 or TRBD2 (5 bases each). V gave up 4 bases and J gave up 7 bases, with 17 bases separating them. The CDR3 sequence is 14 residues long. Germline CDR1 is SGDLS and CDR2 is YYNGEE. CDR3 sequence reads: CASSSPGGSGTQYF. The CDR3 region has the DNA TGTGCCAGCAGCTCCCCTGGGGGATCTGGGACCCAGTACTTC.

The chain is built from TRBV7-9 and TRBJ1-5; D gene unclear. The V gene lost 1 base and the J gene lost 9 bases, with 10 bases spanning the gap. The CDR3 runs to 13 residues. Germline CDR1 and CDR2: SEHNR and FQNEAQ (reference sequence). The CDR3 sequence: CASSLDRVGPQHF. The CDR3 coding sequence is TGTGCCAGCAGCTTAGACCGGGTAGGGCCCCAGCATTTT. Looking up the rest from reference TRBV7-9 and TRBJ1-5 gives the full variable domain: DTGVSQNPRHKITKRGQNVTFRCDPISEHNRLYWYRQTLGQGPEFLTYFQNEAQLEKSRLLSDRFSAERPKGSFSTLEIQRTEQGDSAMYLCASSLDRVGPQHFGDGTRLSIL.

This clone has just a few counts. V usage is TRBV4-1 and J usage is TRBJ2-7; maybe TRBD2 (6 bases). The CDR3 loop spans 14 amino acids. Germline assignment: CDR1 MGHRA and CDR2 YSYEKL. Trimming stripped 4 bases from V and 0 bases from J, with 10 bases between. The CDR3 nucleotides are TGCGCCAGCAGCCCGGGACTGCTCTCCTACGAGCAGTACTTC. Amino acid sequence: CASSPGLLSYEQYF.